Listed below are T cell receptor beta chains from one sample, sequenced in a study of OX40 agonist ivuxolimab in advanced cancers. Clones were read by immunoSEQ multiplex PCR, and TCRdb kept only the in-frame ones, dropping some. Among 70,000 to 85,000 clones listed, around 87% were seen once. The starting material was CD4+ or CD8+ T cells sorted from blood, obtained in a trial of the OX40 agonist ivuxolimab. These receptors were collected from an adult with an advanced solid tumor such as melanoma, head and neck, liver or kidney cancer. The CDR3 runs from the conserved cysteine through the conserved F or W. Fields, in order: J gene, V gene, D gene, CDR3 DNA, CDR3 protein. The D gene is left open where the match is weak.

TRBJ2-7	TRBV6-5	-	TGTGCCAGCAGTTACTCGGGCACCATCTACGAGCAGTACTTC	CASSYSGTIYEQYF
TRBJ2-3	TRBV4-1	TRBD2	TGCGCCAGCAGCCAACAACTAGCGGGAAACACAGATACGCAGTATTTT	CASSQQLAGNTDTQYF
TRBJ1-2	TRBV6-1	-	TGTGCCAGCAGTTACCTTTATGGCTACACCTTC	CASSYLYGYTF
TRBJ2-7	TRBV11-2	-	TGTGCCAGCAGCCCAACCCTACAGGTCACCTACGAGCAGTACTTC	CASSPTLQVTYEQYF
TRBJ1-5	TRBV19	-	TGTGCCAGTAGTATTGCGAGTTATAGCAATCAGCCCCAGCATTTT	CASSIASYSNQPQHF
TRBJ2-5	TRBV5-1	TRBD2	TGCGCCAGCAGCTCTCTAGCGGGATCAGGGGAGACCCAGTACTTC	CASSSLAGSGETQYF
TRBJ2-7	TRBV14	TRBD2	TGTGCCAGCAGCCTGTATAGCGGGAGGCTCTACGAGCAGTACTTC	CASSLYSGRLYEQYF
TRBJ2-1	TRBV9	-	TGTGCCAGCAGCGTAAGTAGGGGGGATGAGCAGTTCTTC	CASSVSRGDEQFF
TRBJ2-1	TRBV27	-	TGTGCCAGCAGACCGACTAGTACCTACAATGAGCAGTTCTTC	CASRPTSTYNEQFF
TRBJ2-2	TRBV10-3	-	TGTGCCATCAGTGAAAAGGCTCCTAACACCGGGGAGCTGTTTTTT	CAISEKAPNTGELFF
TRBJ1-3	TRBV28	-	TGTGCCAGCAGCTCCCCCGAGAGACGGTCAGGAAACACCATATATTTT	CASSSPERRSGNTIYF